This is a list of T cell receptor beta chains from one sample in a study of long-term antiretroviral therapy in people with HIV. Clones were read by immunoSEQ multiplex PCR, and TCRdb kept only the in-frame ones, dropping some. Among fewer than 25,000 clones listed, 80% to 90% were seen once. This specimen was unsorted PBMCs, taken 1.8 years before starting antiretroviral therapy. These receptors originate from a man aged 50-59 years with HIV. CDR3s include the opening cysteine and the closing phenylalanine or tryptophan. The D gene is left open where the match is weak. Expanded clones get a size class; other rows say once, few or many, or leave the size out.

J	size	D	V	DNA	CDR3
TRBJ1-2	few	TRBD1	TRBV7-9	TGTGCCAGCAGCCGAATGACAGGGGAGGATGGCTACACCTTC	CASSRMTGEDGYTF
TRBJ1-2	-	TRBD1	TRBV19	TGTGCCAGTAGTACAACCGACAGGGGCGGGGACTATGGCTACACCTTC	CASSTTDRGGDYGYTF
TRBJ2-5	-	TRBD2	TRBV28	TGTGCCAGCAGCCCTAGCGGGGGCTGGGTCCGGGAGACCCAGTACTTC	CASSPSGGWVRETQYF
TRBJ2-5	-	-	TRBV5-1	TGCGCCAGCAGCTGGGACAACCCAAGGGAGACCCAGTACTTC	CASSWDNPRETQYF
TRBJ1-1	-	-	TRBV10-3	TGTGCCATCAGTGTTGACAGTACGAACACTGAAGCTTTCTTT	CAISVDSTNTEAFF
TRBJ2-1	-	-	TRBV6-4	TGTGCCAGCAGTGACTCAGCTAGCGACTACAATGAGCAGTTCTTC	CASSDSASDYNEQFF
TRBJ1-1	-	-	TRBV6-5	TGTGCCAGCAGTTGGCTGGGAGCAAGGAGGGCCACTGAAGCTTTCTTT	CASSWLGARRATEAFF
TRBJ1-6	-	-	TRBV9	TGTGCCAGCAGCGAGTCCTTGAATTCACCCCTCCACTTT	CASSESLNSPLHF
TRBJ1-2	-	TRBD1	TRBV29-1	TGCAGCGTTCAAAGGGACAGGGGGCCGGGAGGCTACACCTTC	CSVQRDRGPGGYTF
TRBJ2-7	-	-	TRBV10-2	TGCGCCAGCCGTCGTACAGCGGGTTCCTCCTACGAGCAGTACTTC	CASRRTAGSSYEQYF
TRBJ1-1	-	-	TRBV7-3	TGTGCCAGCAGCTGGGGCCCGTACACTGAAGCTTTCTTT	CASSWGPYTEAFF
TRBJ2-1	-	-	TRBV6-5	TGTGCCAGCAGTTACTCGATTCTGTATTCCTACAATGAGCAGTTCTTC	CASSYSILYSYNEQFF
TRBJ2-2	-	TRBD1	TRBV6-5	TGTGCCACCCACGACAGGGCGAGCACCGGGGAGCTGTTTTTT	CATHDRASTGELFF
TRBJ2-3	-	-	TRBV6-5	TGTGCCAGCAGCCCCTTGTGGGCGGTAGCAGATACGCAGTATTTT	CASSPLWAVADTQYF
TRBJ2-4	-	TRBD1	TRBV30	TGTGCCTGGAGTGTCCTGGACAGGGGGAGGGTAGGCATTCAGTACTTC	CAWSVLDRGRVGIQYF
TRBJ1-3	-	-	TRBV7-9	TGTGCCAGCACCGAAAGCGGGGGGTCTGGAAACACCATATATTTT	CASTESGGSGNTIYF
TRBJ2-7	-	-	TRBV6-5	TGTGCCAGCAGGGCGGCCCAGACCTACGAGCAGTACTTC	CASRAAQTYEQYF
TRBJ2-7	once	-	TRBV6-5	TGTGCCAGCAGTCGCCCCGGGAGACCCTACGAGCAGTACTTC	CASSRPGRPYEQYF
TRBJ2-7	-	TRBD2	TRBV9	TGTGCCAGCAGCCCGGGGGGCGGGAGGCCCTACGAGCAGTACTTC	CASSPGGGRPYEQYF
TRBJ1-2	-	-	TRBV19	TGTGCCAGTACCAAGAACAGGGAAACTAACTATGGCTACACCTTC	CASTKNRETNYGYTF
TRBJ1-4	-	-	TRBV30	TGTGCCTGGAGGGGCAACGGAAGAAAACTGTTTTTT	CAWRGNGRKLFF
TRBJ2-7	-	TRBD2	TRBV7-6	TGTGCCAGCAGCTTAGCGGGGACTAGAGTTCGCGAGCAGTACTTC	CASSLAGTRVREQYF
TRBJ1-5	-	-	TRBV27	TGTGCCAGCAGTGTGGGGAGTAGTCAGCCCCAGCATTTT	CASSVGSSQPQHF
TRBJ1-2	once	-	TRBV28	TGTGCCAGCAGTTTTATATATCCCCAACAGACTAACTATGGCTACACCTTC	CASSFIYPQQTNYGYTF
TRBJ2-7	-	TRBD2	TRBV14	TGTGCCAGCAGCCAAGTCCGAGCGGGGAACTACGAGCAGTACTTC	CASSQVRAGNYEQYF
TRBJ2-1	once	-	TRBV10-3	TGTGCCATCAGTGAGTCGTGGGGGAGCTCCTACAATGAGCAGTTCTTC	CAISESWGSSYNEQFF
TRBJ2-7	-	-	TRBV7-2	TGTGCCAGCAGCCGGCGGGCAGGGGACCACGAGCAGTACTTC	CASSRRAGDHEQYF
TRBJ1-2	-	-	TRBV5-4	TGTGCCAGCAGCTTACTAACAGAAAACTATGGCTACACCTTC	CASSLLTENYGYTF
TRBJ2-5	-	-	TRBV5-1	TGCGCCAGCAGCTTGGAATGGGAAGAGACCCAGTACTTC	CASSLEWEETQYF
TRBJ1-2	-	-	TRBV7-9	TGTGCCAGCAGACACCGAGGCTCTCCTAACTATGGCTACACCTTC	CASRHRGSPNYGYTF
TRBJ2-1	-	-	TRBV18	TGTGCCAGCTCACCACTCATACGAACCCATGAGCAGTTCTTC	CASSPLIRTHEQFF
TRBJ1-4	-	-	TRBV19	TGTGCCAGTAATGCAGGGTTTAATGAAAAACTGTTTTTT	CASNAGFNEKLFF
TRBJ2-1	-	-	TRBV6-6	TGTGCCAGCTCGGGGAGCTCCTACAATGAGCAGTTCTTC	CASSGSSYNEQFF
TRBJ2-7	-	-	TRBV7-3	TGTGCCAGCAGCGTACAGGGCAGGTCCTACGAGCAGTACTTC	CASSVQGRSYEQYF
TRBJ2-7	-	-	TRBV6-5	TGTGCCAGCAGTGCCACCGGGACATCTTACGAGCAGTACTTC	CASSATGTSYEQYF
TRBJ2-1	-	-	TRBV10-2	TGCGCCAGCAGTGAGGTCAACTACAATGAGCAGTTCTTC	CASSEVNYNEQFF
TRBJ2-1	once	-	TRBV18	TGTGCCAGCTCACCACCGAGCCAGGGGATCAACGAGCAGTTCTTC	CASSPPSQGINEQFF
TRBJ1-1	-	-	TRBV5-1	TGCGCCAGCAGCTCCGACCCTGGGGGCATGAACACTGAAGCTTTCTTT	CASSSDPGGMNTEAFF
TRBJ2-5	-	-	TRBV9	TGTGCCAGCAGCGTAGGTGGACTGGGACAAGAGACCCAGTACTTC	CASSVGGLGQETQYF
TRBJ2-3	-	TRBD1	TRBV6-1	TGTGCCAGCAGTGTCCGGGACAGGACGTCAGATACGCAGTATTTT	CASSVRDRTSDTQYF
TRBJ2-1	-	TRBD2	TRBV4-1	TGCGCCAGCAGCCCGACTAGCGGGGGGGCCTATGAGCAGTTCTTC	CASSPTSGGAYEQFF
TRBJ1-1	-	-	TRBV7-2	TGTGCCAGCAGCTCCCGACGGTCTGGGTTGAACACTGAAGCTTTCTTT	CASSSRRSGLNTEAFF
TRBJ2-3	-	-	TRBV6-1	TGTGCCTGCAAGTGGACGGGCGCCACAGATACGCAGTATTTT	CACKWTGATDTQYF
TRBJ2-3	-	-	TRBV28	TGTGCCAGCAGCCCACAGGGAGATACGCAGTATTTT	CASSPQGDTQYF
TRBJ2-1	medium-sized	TRBD2	TRBV10-2	TGCGCCAGCAGTAAGACTAGCGGGGGGGCCGGGCAGTTCTTC	CASSKTSGGAGQFF
TRBJ1-1	-	-	TRBV12-5	TGTGCTAGTGGTTCCGGAATGAACACTGAAGCTTTCTTT	CASGSGMNTEAFF
TRBJ2-7	-	-	TRBV18	TGTGCCAGCTCCCCGAGGACATTGTACGAGCAGTACTTC	CASSPRTLYEQYF
TRBJ2-7	-	TRBD1	TRBV5-1	TGCGCCAGCAGCTTGGCCGCTGGACAGGGGGCGCCCGAGCAGTACTTC	CASSLAAGQGAPEQYF
TRBJ2-6	-	-	TRBV29-1	TGCAGCGTCCCCTCTGCTGGGGCCAACGTCCTGACTTTC	CSVPSAGANVLTF
TRBJ1-2	-	TRBD1	TRBV7-9	TGTGCCAGCAGCTCCTTTGGCCAGGGGGCTCGTTATGGCTACACCTTC	CASSSFGQGARYGYTF
TRBJ2-7	-	-	TRBV10-3	TGTGCCATCAGTGAGTCGAACAGGGAAACCTACGAGCAGTACTTC	CAISESNRETYEQYF
TRBJ2-1	-	TRBD2	TRBV29-1	TGCAGCGCTCGGACTAGCGGGGGGATGGTTTCCTACAATGAGCAGTTCTTC	CSARTSGGMVSYNEQFF